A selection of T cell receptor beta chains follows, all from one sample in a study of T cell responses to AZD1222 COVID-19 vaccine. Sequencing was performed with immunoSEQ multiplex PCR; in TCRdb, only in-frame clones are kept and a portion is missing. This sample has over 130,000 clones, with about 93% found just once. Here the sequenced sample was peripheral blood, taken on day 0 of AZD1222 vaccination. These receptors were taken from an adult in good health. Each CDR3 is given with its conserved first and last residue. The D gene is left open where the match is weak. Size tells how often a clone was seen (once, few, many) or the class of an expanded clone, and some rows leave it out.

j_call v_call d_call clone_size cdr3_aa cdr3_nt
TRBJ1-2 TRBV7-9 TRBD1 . CASSLGTGGSYGYTF TGTGCCAGCAGCTTGGGGACAGGGGGGAGCTATGGCTACACCTTC
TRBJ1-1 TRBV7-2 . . CASSLTGSYTEAFF TGTGCCAGCAGCTTAACAGGGTCGTACACTGAAGCTTTCTTT
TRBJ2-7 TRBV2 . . CASSEPSGLTYEQYF TGTGCCAGCAGTGAACCATCAGGGTTAACCTACGAGCAGTACTTC
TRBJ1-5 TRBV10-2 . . CASGEGSNQPQHF TGCGCCAGCGGGGAAGGGAGCAATCAGCCCCAGCATTTT
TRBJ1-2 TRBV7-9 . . CASSLAAGVNYGYTF TGTGCCAGCAGCTTAGCGGCAGGGGTTAACTATGGCTACACCTTC
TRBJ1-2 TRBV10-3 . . CAISESLGYGYTF TGTGCCATCAGTGAGTCGCTCGGCTATGGCTACACCTTC
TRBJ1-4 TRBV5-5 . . CASSLGRIDEKLFF TGTGCCAGCAGCTTGGGACGGATCGATGAAAAACTGTTTTTT
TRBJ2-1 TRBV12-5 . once CASGPENEQFF TGTGCTAGTGGACCCGAGAATGAGCAGTTCTTC
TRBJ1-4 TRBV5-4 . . CASSGRPREKLFF TGTGCCAGCTCCGGTCGGCCGAGAGAAAAACTGTTTTTT
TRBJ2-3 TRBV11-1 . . CASRPTAEDTQYF TGTGCCAGCAGACCCACAGCGGAAGATACGCAGTATTTT
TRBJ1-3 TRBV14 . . CASSRPVREGLGNTIYF TGTGCCAGCAGCCGCCCGGTTCGTGAGGGATTGGGAAACACCATATATTTT
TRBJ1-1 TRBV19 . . CASSISLGRVNTEAFF TGTGCCAGTAGTATCTCCTTGGGTCGAGTGAACACTGAAGCTTTCTTT
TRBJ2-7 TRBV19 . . CASSIQQTYEQYF TGTGCCAGTAGTATACAACAGACCTACGAGCAGTACTTC
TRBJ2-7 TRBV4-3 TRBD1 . CASSQVGRTGGFEQYF TGCGCCAGCAGCCAAGTGGGGAGGACAGGGGGCTTCGAGCAGTACTTC
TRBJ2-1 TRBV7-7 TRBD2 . CASSLRGGASYEQFF TGTGCTAGCAGCTTACGCGGGGGGGCCTCGTATGAGCAGTTCTTC
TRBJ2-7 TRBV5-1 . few CASSSNYEQYF TGCGCCAGCAGCTCAAACTACGAGCAGTACTTC
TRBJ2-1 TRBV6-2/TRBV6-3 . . CASSYTPLQLNEQFF TGTGCCAGCAGTTACACGCCCCTCCAGTTGAATGAGCAGTTCTTC
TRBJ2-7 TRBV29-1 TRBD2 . CSVERGLASYEQYF TGCAGCGTCGAACGCGGACTAGCCTCCTACGAGCAGTACTTC
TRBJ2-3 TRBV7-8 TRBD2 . CASSLARAGGTDTQYF TGTGCCAGCAGCTTAGCGCGAGCGGGAGGCACAGATACGCAGTATTTT
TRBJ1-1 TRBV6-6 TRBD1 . CASTLTGGGEAFF TGTGCCAGCACCTTAACAGGGGGGGGTGAAGCTTTCTTT
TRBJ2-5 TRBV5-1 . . CASSQRWDAERETQYF TGCGCCAGCTCTCAACGCTGGGACGCCGAGAGGGAGACCCAGTACTTC
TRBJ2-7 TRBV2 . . CASSRGHDEQYF TGTGCCAGCAGTCGAGGACACGACGAGCAGTACTTC
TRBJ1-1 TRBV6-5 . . CASTGVTTEAFF TGTGCCAGCACGGGGGTTACCACTGAAGCTTTCTTT
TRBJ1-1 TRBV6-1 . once CASSDRVNTEAFF TGTGCCAGCAGTGACAGGGTGAACACTGAAGCTTTCTTT
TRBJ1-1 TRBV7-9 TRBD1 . CASSVRQGIPEAFF TGTGCCAGCAGCGTCCGACAGGGTATCCCTGAAGCTTTCTTT
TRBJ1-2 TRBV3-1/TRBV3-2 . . CASSQQNGYTF TGTGCCAGCAGCCAACAGAATGGCTACACCTTC
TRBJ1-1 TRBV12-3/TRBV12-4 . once CASSTNSNTEAFF TGTGCCAGCAGTACTAATTCGAACACTGAAGCTTTCTTT
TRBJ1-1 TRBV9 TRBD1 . CASSVVTGLGRNTEAFF TGTGCCAGCAGCGTAGTGACAGGGCTGGGACGAAACACTGAAGCTTTCTTT
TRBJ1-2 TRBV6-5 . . CASTQGRGYTF TGTGCCAGCACTCAGGGGCGAGGCTACACCTTC
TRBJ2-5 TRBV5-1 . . CASSSVGDQETQYF TGCGCCAGCAGCTCCGTGGGGGACCAAGAGACCCAGTACTTC
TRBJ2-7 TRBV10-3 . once CAISGVDTYSYEQYF TGTGCCATCAGTGGGGTTGACACGTACTCCTACGAGCAGTACTTC
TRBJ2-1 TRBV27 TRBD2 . CASSLGTSGSSYNEQFF TGTGCCAGCAGCCTGGGGACTAGCGGGAGCTCCTACAATGAGCAGTTCTTC
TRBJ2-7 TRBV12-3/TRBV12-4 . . CASSLILAYEQYF TGTGCCAGCAGTTTAATCCTAGCCTACGAGCAGTACTTC
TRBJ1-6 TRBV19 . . CASSIDQIGSTPLHF TGTGCCAGTAGTATAGATCAAATTGGGAGTACACCCCTCCACTTT
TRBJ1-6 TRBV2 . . CASSPGRLYVAVHF TGTGCCAGCAGCCCAGGACGGCTTTATGTGGCAGTCCACTTT
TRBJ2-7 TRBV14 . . CASSPSLGWGYEQYF TGTGCCAGCAGCCCAAGTCTTGGATGGGGATACGAGCAGTACTTC
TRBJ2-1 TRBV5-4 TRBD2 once CASSLGSGGYYNEQFF TGTGCCAGCAGCTTGGGTAGCGGGGGCTACTACAATGAGCAGTTCTTC
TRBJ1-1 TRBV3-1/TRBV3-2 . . CASSQHLDTEAFF TGTGCCAGCAGCCAGCATTTGGACACTGAAGCTTTCTTT
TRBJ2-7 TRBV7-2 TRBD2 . CASRQASGGSYEQYF TGTGCCAGCAGACAAGCTAGCGGCGGATCCTACGAGCAGTACTTC
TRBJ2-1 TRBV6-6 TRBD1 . CASRTGTGGSEQFF TGTGCCAGCAGAACCGGGACAGGGGGCAGTGAGCAGTTCTTC
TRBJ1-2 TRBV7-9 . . CASSPPSGLNYGYTF TGTGCCAGCAGCCCCCCGTCTGGGTTAAACTATGGCTACACCTTC
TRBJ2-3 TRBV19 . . CASSRQTGLTDTQYF TGTGCCAGTAGTAGACAGACAGGCCTCACAGATACGCAGTATTTT